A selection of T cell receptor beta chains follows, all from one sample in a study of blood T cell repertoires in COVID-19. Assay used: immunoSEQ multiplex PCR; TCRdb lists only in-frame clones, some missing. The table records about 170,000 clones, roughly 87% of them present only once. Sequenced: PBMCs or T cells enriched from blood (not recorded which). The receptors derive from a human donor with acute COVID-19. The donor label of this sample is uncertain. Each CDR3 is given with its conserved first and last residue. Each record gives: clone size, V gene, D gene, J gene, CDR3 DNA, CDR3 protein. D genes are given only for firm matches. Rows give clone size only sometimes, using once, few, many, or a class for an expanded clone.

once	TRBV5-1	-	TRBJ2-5	TGCGCCAGCAGCTTTGGAGGGGAAGAGACCCAGTACTTC	CASSFGGEETQYF
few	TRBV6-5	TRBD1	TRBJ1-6	TGTGCCAGCAGCCCGGACAGGGGAGGTAATTCACCCCTCCACTTT	CASSPDRGGNSPLHF
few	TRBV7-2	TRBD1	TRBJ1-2	TGTGCCAGCAGCCCCAGTGGGACAGGGGTGAGCTATGGCTACACCTTC	CASSPSGTGVSYGYTF
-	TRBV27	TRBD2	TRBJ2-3	TGTGCCAGCAGTTCGGGGGGTATCACAGATACGCAGTATTTT	CASSSGGITDTQYF
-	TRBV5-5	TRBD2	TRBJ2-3	TGTGCCAGCAGCTTCGGGCGGGGGGGCACAGATACGCAGTATTTT	CASSFGRGGTDTQYF
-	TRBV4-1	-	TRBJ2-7	TGCGCCAGCAGCCAAGGCCTATCGACAGCCTACGAGCAGTACTTC	CASSQGLSTAYEQYF
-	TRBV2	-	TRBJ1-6	TGTGCCAGCAAAGCCGTAAATTCACCCCTCCACTTT	CASKAVNSPLHF
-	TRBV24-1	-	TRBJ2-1	TGTGCCACCAGTGATTTGACCTCAAGGGGGCTCGGAGGGTACAATGAGCAGTTCTTC	CATSDLTSRGLGGYNEQFF
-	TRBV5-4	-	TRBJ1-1	TGTGCCAGCAGCTTTGGGGGGGGACTTGTCCCTTTGAACACTGAAGCTTTCTTT	CASSFGGGLVPLNTEAFF
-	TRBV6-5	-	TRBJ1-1	TGTGCCAGCCGTCAGAGAGCGCAAGACCACACTGAAGCTTTCTTT	CASRQRAQDHTEAFF
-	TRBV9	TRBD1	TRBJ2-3	TGTGCCAGCAGCGTAAGGGACAGGGGGCTAAATACGCAGTATTTT	CASSVRDRGLNTQYF
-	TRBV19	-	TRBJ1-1	TGTGCCAGTAGTCCGGCGGGGAACACTGAAGCTTTCTTT	CASSPAGNTEAFF
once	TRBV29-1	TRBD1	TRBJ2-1	TGCAGCGTTGAAGGGGGACAGGGGATAAGCGGTGAGCAGTTCTTC	CSVEGGQGISGEQFF
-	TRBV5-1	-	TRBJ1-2	TGCGCCAGCAGCTTGCGGACGGGATATGGCTACACCTTC	CASSLRTGYGYTF
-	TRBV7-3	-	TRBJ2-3	TGTGCCAGCAGCTTCCGACTCGAAACAGATACGCAGTATTTT	CASSFRLETDTQYF
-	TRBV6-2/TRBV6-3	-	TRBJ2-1	TGTGCCAGCAGTTTTCGGTCCTACAATGAGCAGTTCTTC	CASSFRSYNEQFF
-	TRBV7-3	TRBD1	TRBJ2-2	TGTGCCAGCACCCCCGACAGGGGGCGCCACGGGGAGCTGTTTTTT	CASTPDRGRHGELFF
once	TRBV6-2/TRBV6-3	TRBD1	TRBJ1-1	TGTGCCAGCAGTGACTGGACAGGGTTGAACACTGAAGCTTTCTTT	CASSDWTGLNTEAFF
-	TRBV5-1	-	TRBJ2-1	TGCGCCAGCAGCTTATATAGGCTAGTCCCTTCCAATGAGCAGTTCTTC	CASSLYRLVPSNEQFF
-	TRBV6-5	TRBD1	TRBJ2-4	TGTGCCAGCAGTTACACCCGGACAGGGGGAAACATTCAGTACTTC	CASSYTRTGGNIQYF
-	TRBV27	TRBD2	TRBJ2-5	TGTGCCAGCAGTTTGGGGCTAGCGGGGATAGAGACCCAGTACTTC	CASSLGLAGIETQYF
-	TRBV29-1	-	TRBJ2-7	TGCAGCGTTGAGGGGTGGGGCGGCTCCTACGAGCAGTACTTC	CSVEGWGGSYEQYF
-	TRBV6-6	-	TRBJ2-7	TGTGCCAGCAGGAACCAGGGTTACGAGCAGTACTTC	CASRNQGYEQYF
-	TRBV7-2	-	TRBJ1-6	TGTGCCAGCAGCTTAGCCGGGATGGGGAAAAATTCACCCCTCCACTTT	CASSLAGMGKNSPLHF
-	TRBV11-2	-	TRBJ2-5	TGTGCCAGCAGCTTAGGATTTGGGGGGAGGGAGACCCAGTACTTC	CASSLGFGGRETQYF
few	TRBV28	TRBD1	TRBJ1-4	TGTGCCAGCAGTTCTCACAGGGGGACCGGTGAAAAACTGTTTTTT	CASSSHRGTGEKLFF
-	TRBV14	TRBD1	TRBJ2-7	TGTGCCAGCAGCGCAGGGACAGGCCGTTACGAGCAGTACTTC	CASSAGTGRYEQYF
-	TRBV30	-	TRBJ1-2	TGTGCCTGGAGTGGGGGGCAGGGCGGCGGCTACACCTTC	CAWSGGQGGGYTF
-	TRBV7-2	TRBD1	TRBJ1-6	TGTGCCAGCAGCTTGACTACAGGGGGCAATTCACCCCTCCACTTT	CASSLTTGGNSPLHF
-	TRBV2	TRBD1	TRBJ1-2	TGTGCCAGCACCTGGGACAGGGCGGATTATGGCTACACCTTC	CASTWDRADYGYTF
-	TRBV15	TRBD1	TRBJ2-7	TGTGCCACCAGCGGGGCTGGGACAGGGAGAAACGAGCAGTACTTC	CATSGAGTGRNEQYF
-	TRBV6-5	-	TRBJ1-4	TGTGCCAGCAACCAGGGCGTAGAAAAACTGTTTTTT	CASNQGVEKLFF
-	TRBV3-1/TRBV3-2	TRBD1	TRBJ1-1	TGTGCCAGCACTCGAGGGACAGTGAACACTGAAGCTTTCTTT	CASTRGTVNTEAFF
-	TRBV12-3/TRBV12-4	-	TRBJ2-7	TGTGCCAGCAGTTTAGGCAGGGACTACGAGCAGTACTTC	CASSLGRDYEQYF
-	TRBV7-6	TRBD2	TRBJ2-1	TGTGCCAGCAGCTTAGGGACTAGCGGGGGGGCCTCCTACAATGAGCAGTTCTTC	CASSLGTSGGASYNEQFF
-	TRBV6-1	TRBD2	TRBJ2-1	TGTGCCAGCAGTGAAGGAACGGGGGGCTCCTACAATGAGCAGTTCTTC	CASSEGTGGSYNEQFF
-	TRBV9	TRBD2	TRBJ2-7	TGTGCCAGCAGCGTAGGCGGGGGGCCTACCTACGAGCAGTACTTC	CASSVGGGPTYEQYF
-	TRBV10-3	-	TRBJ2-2	TGTGCCGGTACTGATGGCACCGGGGAGCTGTTTTTT	CAGTDGTGELFF
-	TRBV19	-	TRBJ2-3	TGTGCCAGTAGTATGAACAGGGTTTGGACAGATACGCAGTATTTT	CASSMNRVWTDTQYF
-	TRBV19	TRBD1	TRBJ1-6	TGTGCCAGTAGTCTCTCGCCGCAGGGGGCTATGTCACCCCTCCACTTT	CASSLSPQGAMSPLHF
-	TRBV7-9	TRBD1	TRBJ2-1	TGTGCCAGCAGCTTAGGACAGGGAGTCAATGAGCAGTTCTTC	CASSLGQGVNEQFF
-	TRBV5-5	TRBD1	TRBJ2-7	TGTGCCAGCAGCTTCTGGACAGGGGCCTACGAGCAGTACTTC	CASSFWTGAYEQYF
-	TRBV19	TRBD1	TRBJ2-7	TGTGCCAGTAGAGCAGGGGGCGGGTACGAGCAGTACTTC	CASRAGGGYEQYF
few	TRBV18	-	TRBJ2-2	TGTGCCAGCTCACCATCGGAGGGCAGGGAAGTGGCCGGGGAGCTGTTTTTT	CASSPSEGREVAGELFF
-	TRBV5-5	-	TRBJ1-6	TGTGCCAGCAGCTTGGCGGGAGACTATAATTCACCCCTCCACTTT	CASSLAGDYNSPLHF